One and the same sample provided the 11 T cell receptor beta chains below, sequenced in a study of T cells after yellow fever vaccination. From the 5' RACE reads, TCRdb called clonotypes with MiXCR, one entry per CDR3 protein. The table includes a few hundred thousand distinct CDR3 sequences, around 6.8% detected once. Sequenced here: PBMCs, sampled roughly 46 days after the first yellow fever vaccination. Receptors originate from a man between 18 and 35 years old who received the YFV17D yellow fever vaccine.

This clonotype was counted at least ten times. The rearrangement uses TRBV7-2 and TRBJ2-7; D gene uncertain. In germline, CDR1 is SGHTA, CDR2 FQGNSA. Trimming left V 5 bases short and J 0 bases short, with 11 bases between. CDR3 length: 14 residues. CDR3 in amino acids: CASSPFDSSYEQYF. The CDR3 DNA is TGTGCCAGCAGCCCCTTCGACTCCTCCTACGAGCAGTACTTC.

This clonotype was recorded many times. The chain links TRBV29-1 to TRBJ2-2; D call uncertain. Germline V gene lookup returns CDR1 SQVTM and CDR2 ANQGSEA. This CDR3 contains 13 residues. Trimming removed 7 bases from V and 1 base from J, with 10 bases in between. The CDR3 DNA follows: TGCAGCGGCAGACATGAGAACACCGGGGAGCTGTTTTTT. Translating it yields CSGRHENTGELFF.

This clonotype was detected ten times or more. For the CDR3, the DNA is TGCAGTGCCGGAGAGCGGGGGACAGATACGCAGTATTTT. It translates to CSAGERGTDTQYF. The chain couples TRBV20-1 to TRBJ2-3; 8 positions match TRBD2. CDR3 length equals 13 residues. Trimming at V came to 6 bases and at J to 3 bases, leaving 5 bases not matched to a gene. Germline-derived CDR1 and CDR2 are DFQATT and SNEGSKA (reference sequence).

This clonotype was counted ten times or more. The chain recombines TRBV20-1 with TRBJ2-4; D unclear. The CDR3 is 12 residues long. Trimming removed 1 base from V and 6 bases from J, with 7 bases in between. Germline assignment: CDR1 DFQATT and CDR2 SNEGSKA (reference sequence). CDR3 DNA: TGCAGTGCTAGAGGGGATTTAAACATTCAGTACTTC. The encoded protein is CSARGDLNIQYF.

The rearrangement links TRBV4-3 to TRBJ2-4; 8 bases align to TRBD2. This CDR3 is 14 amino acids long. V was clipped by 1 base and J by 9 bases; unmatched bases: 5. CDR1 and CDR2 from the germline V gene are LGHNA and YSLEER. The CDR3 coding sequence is TGCGCCAGCAGCCAAGCGGGGGGGCCGGGCATTCAGTACTTC. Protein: CASSQAGGPGIQYF.

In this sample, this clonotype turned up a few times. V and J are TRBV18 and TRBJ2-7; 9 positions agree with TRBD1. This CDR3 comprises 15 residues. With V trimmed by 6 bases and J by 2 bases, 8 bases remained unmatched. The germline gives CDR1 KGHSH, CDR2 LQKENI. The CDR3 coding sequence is TGTGCCAGCTCGCCTGAGGACAGGGGTCCCTACGAGCAGTACTTC. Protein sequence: CASSPEDRGPYEQYF.

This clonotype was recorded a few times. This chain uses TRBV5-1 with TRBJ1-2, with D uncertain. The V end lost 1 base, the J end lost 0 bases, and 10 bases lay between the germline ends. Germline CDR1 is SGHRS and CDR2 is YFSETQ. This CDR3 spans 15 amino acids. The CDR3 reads CASSLTGIANYGYTF. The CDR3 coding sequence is TGCGCCAGCAGCTTGACGGGGATTGCTAACTATGGCTACACCTTC.

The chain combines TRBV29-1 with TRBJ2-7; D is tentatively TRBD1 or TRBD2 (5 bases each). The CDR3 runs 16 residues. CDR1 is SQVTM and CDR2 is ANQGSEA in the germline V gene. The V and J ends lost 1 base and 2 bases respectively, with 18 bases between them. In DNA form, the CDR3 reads TGCAGCGTTGAAGTTGTTGAGGGGCCGATGCCCTACGAGCAGTACTTC. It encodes CSVEVVEGPMPYEQYF.

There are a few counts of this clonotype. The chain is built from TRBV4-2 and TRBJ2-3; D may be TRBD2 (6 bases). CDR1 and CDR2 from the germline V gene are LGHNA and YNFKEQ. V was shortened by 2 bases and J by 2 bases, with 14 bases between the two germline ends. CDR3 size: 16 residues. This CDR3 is CASSQKKAGFTDTQYF. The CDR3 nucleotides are TGTGCCAGCAGCCAAAAAAAAGCGGGCTTCACAGATACGCAGTATTTT.

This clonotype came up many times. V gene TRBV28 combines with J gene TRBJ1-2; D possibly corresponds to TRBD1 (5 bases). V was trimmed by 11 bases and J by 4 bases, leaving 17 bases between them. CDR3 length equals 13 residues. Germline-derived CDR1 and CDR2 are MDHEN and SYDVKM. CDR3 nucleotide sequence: TGTGCCGCCCAGGGTCCCCTACTCTATGGCTACACCTTC. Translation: CAAQGPLLYGYTF.

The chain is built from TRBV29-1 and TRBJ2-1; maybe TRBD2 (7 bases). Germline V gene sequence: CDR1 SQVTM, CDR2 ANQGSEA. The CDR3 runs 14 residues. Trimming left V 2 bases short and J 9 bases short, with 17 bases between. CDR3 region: CSVEFGLGGGEQFF. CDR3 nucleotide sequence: TGCAGCGTTGAATTCGGACTAGGGGGGGGTGAGCAGTTCTTC.